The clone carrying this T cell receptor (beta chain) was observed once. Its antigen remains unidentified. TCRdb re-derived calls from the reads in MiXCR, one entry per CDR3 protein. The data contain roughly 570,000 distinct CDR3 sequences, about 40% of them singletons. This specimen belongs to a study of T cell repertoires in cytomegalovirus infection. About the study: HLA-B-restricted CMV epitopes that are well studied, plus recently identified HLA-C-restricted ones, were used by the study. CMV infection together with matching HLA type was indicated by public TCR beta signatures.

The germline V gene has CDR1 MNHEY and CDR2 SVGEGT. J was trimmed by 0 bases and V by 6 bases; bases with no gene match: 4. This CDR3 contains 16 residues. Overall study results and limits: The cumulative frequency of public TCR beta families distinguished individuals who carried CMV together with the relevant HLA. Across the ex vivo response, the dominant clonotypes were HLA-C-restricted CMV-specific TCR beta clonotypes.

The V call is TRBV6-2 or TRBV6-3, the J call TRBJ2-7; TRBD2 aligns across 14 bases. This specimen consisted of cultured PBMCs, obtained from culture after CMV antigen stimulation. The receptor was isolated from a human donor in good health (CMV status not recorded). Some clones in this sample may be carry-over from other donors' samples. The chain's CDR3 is CASRPGLAGGSYEQYF. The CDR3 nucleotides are TGTGCCAGCAGGCCCGGACTAGCGGGGGGCTCCTACGAGCAGTACTTC.